These 21 T cell receptor beta chains came from one sample sequenced in a study of OX40 agonist ivuxolimab in advanced cancers. The data were produced by immunoSEQ multiplex PCR, yet TCRdb's version contains in-frame clones alone and is incomplete. Among some 70,000 clones listed, about nine tenths were seen once. Sequenced material: CD4+ or CD8+ T cells sorted from blood, taken in a trial of the OX40 agonist ivuxolimab. The receptors were sampled from an adult with an advanced solid tumor such as melanoma, head and neck, liver or kidney cancer.

The V and J genes are TRBV6-1 and TRBJ2-7, with D possibly TRBD2 on 7 matching bases. The CDR3 spans 15 residues. The V end was cut by 6 bases, the J end by 5 bases, with 20 bases between. Germline V gene data show CDR1 as MNHNS and CDR2 as SASEGT. The CDR3 DNA sequence: TGTGCCAGCAGCAGGCGGGGGCAGGGTTTGGACGAGCAGTACTTC. Translating gives CASSRRGQGLDEQYF.

In its sample, this clone was seen a few times. The chain carries TRBV11-3 and TRBJ2-3, with a possible D match to TRBD2 (6 bases). CDR3 length: 15 amino acids. Trimming removed 1 base from V and 4 bases from J, with 12 bases in between. Germline-derived CDR1 and CDR2 are SGHNT and YENEEA. The CDR3 DNA is TGTGCCAGCAGCTTAGTAGCGGCCTCCGCAGATACGCAGTATTTT. It encodes CASSLVAASADTQYF.

The chain is built from TRBV7-2 and TRBJ1-1; 9 positions agree with TRBD1. The CDR3 spans 14 residues. Unmatched junction bases numbered 5, after V lost 5 bases and J lost 4 bases. Germline V lookup: CDR1 SGHTA, CDR2 FQGNSA. For the CDR3, the DNA is TGTGCCAGCAGCCTTGACAGGGGGGGCACTGAAGCTTTCTTT. Translation gives CASSLDRGGTEAFF.

The V gene is TRBV4-1, the J gene TRBJ1-3; 7 bases match TRBD1. V gave up 0 bases and J gave up 11 bases; unmatched junction bases: 13. This CDR3 has 16 amino acids. Germline V gives CDR1 MGHRA, CDR2 YSYEKL. CDR3 sequence (DNA): TGCGCCAGCAGCCAAGAAGGTTCGAGGGGGCCCGGCCCCATATATTTT. Encoded protein: CASSQEGSRGPGPIYF.

The gene calls are TRBV11-3 and TRBJ2-5; 9 positions agree with TRBD1. The CDR3 covers 15 residues. V trimming: 1 base; J trimming: 3 bases; junction bases outside the gene matches: 3. In germline, CDR1 is SGHNT, CDR2 YENEEA. The CDR3 loop reads CASSLGRTGEETQYF. DNA for the CDR3: TGTGCCAGCAGCTTAGGTCGGACAGGGGAAGAGACCCAGTACTTC.

The chain employs TRBV4-3 and TRBJ1-6, with D tentatively TRBD1 (5 bases). Trimming cost V 4 bases and J 10 bases, with 17 bases left between them. The CDR3 totals 15 residues. The germline V gene has CDR1 LGHNA and CDR2 YSLEER. The CDR3 DNA reads as TGCGCCAGCAGCCCCCAGGCCCGTTGGGACTCACCCCTCCACTTT. It is translated as CASSPQARWDSPLHF.

The sample holds one count of this clone. The V call is TRBV2, the J call TRBJ1-4; D remains ambiguous. Between the trimmed V and J ends, which lost 1 base and 8 bases, there was a span of 8 bases. Germline CDR1 SNHLY, CDR2 FYNNEI. The CDR3 has 13 residues. The CDR3 here is CASSEGTREKLFF. In nucleotides, the CDR3 is TGTGCCAGCAGTGAAGGGACCAGGGAAAAACTGTTTTTT. Filled out from reference TRBV2 and TRBJ1-4, the complete variable domain reads EPEVTQTPSHQVTQMGQEVILRCVPISNHLYFYWYRQILGQKVEFLVSFYNNEISEKSEIFDDQFSVERPDGSNFTLKIRSTKLEDSAMYFCASSEGTREKLFFGSGTQLSVL.

This clone was seen a single time. The chain couples TRBV19 to TRBJ2-2; 7 bases line up with TRBD2. The V gene's germline CDR1 is LNHDA and CDR2 SQIVND (reference sequence). There are 15 residues in the CDR3. V shed 10 bases and J 1 base; nucleotides not matched to a gene: 9. The DNA for the CDR3 is TGTGCCACCGGCGGGGGAGGGATGAACACCGGGGAGCTGTTTTTT. Protein sequence: CATGGGGMNTGELFF.

The V call is TRBV6-5, the J call TRBJ1-2; D uncertain. Germline CDR1 and CDR2: MNHEY and SVGAGI. The CDR3 covers 11 residues. The V end was cut by 9 bases, the J end by 5 bases, with 10 bases between. The CDR3 bases are TGTGCCAGTTACAATAGTTATGGCTACACCTTC. This codes for CASYNSYGYTF.

The chain combines TRBV30 with TRBJ1-1; D is unresolved. Trimming removed 0 bases at V and 4 bases at J, with 12 bases between. The germline CDR1 and CDR2 sequences are GTSNPN and SVGIG (reference sequence). The CDR3 has 14 residues. The CDR3: CAWSVSGLGTEAFF. The CDR3 DNA follows: TGTGCCTGGAGTGTATCCGGGTTAGGCACTGAAGCTTTCTTT. The whole variable domain, filled in from reference TRBV30 and TRBJ1-1, reads SQTIHQWPATLVQPVGSPLSLECTVEGTSNPNLYWYRQAAGRGLQLLFYSVGIGQISSEVPQNLSASRPQDRQFILSSKKLLLSDSGFYLCAWSVSGLGTEAFFGQGTRLTVV.

This rearrangement joins TRBV19 to TRBJ2-3; TRBD1 agrees at 9 bases. The CDR3 consists of 15 residues. The J segment lost 3 bases and the V segment lost 10 bases, leaving 11 bases of the junction unmatched. Germline values: CDR1 LNHDA, CDR2 SQIVND (reference sequence). The CDR3 nucleotides read TGTGCCACCCAAAGGGGACAGGGTGGAACAGATACGCAGTATTTT. Translating gives CATQRGQGGTDTQYF.

V is TRBV6-1 and J is TRBJ1-3; no definite D call. The germline V and J ends were trimmed by 1 base and 4 bases, with 11 bases remaining between them. Germline CDR1 MNHNS, CDR2 SASEGT. This CDR3 is built from 15 residues. CDR3 sequence reads: CASSEGGGVGNTIYF. CDR3 nucleotides: TGTGCCAGCAGTGAAGGGGGTGGGGTAGGAAACACCATATATTTT.

The chain employs TRBV19 and TRBJ1-1; TRBD1 matches at 8 bases. CDR3 size: 14 residues. CDR1 and CDR2 (germline): LNHDA, SQIVND (reference sequence). With V trimmed by 6 bases and J by 1 base, 4 bases remained unmatched. Here the CDR3 reads CASRDRDRNTEAFF. CDR3 nucleotides: TGTGCCAGTAGGGACAGGGACCGGAACACTGAAGCTTTCTTT.

The gene calls are TRBV9 and TRBJ2-1; 7 bases line up with TRBD2. Germline V gives CDR1 SGDLS, CDR2 YYNGEE. The CDR3 runs to 14 residues. Unmatched junction bases numbered 7, after V lost 0 bases and J lost 10 bases. Here the CDR3 reads CASSVATRGDEQFF. The CDR3 DNA reads TGTGCCAGCAGCGTAGCGACCCGGGGGGACGAGCAGTTCTTC.

This chain uses TRBV10-3 with TRBJ2-7; D unclear. In germline, CDR1 is ENHRY, CDR2 SYGVKD. This CDR3 is 13 amino acids long. V was clipped by 7 bases and J by 5 bases, with 15 bases between them. CDR3 DNA sequence: TGTGCCATCACGAACGGGCAAAAGGACGAGCAGTACTTC. Protein: CAITNGQKDEQYF.

The CDR3 sequence: CASTGEAEAFF. DNA for the CDR3: TGTGCCAGCACAGGGGAGGCAGAAGCTTTCTTT. This chain uses TRBV10-3 with TRBJ1-1; TRBD1 matches 7 bases. The CDR3 is 11 amino acids. The germline V gene encodes CDR1 ENHRY and CDR2 SYGVKD. Germline trimming cut 10 bases from V and 8 bases from J; bases unmatched to any gene: 7.

The chain couples TRBV30 to TRBJ1-2; a weak D match, TRBD1 (5 bases). CDR3 length equals 12 residues. Between the trimmed V and J ends, which lost 1 base and 4 bases, there was a span of 7 bases. CDR1 GTSNPN and CDR2 SVGIG come from the germline V gene (reference sequence). The CDR3 region is CAWSGGTYGYTF. DNA of the CDR3: TGTGCCTGGAGTGGGGGGACCTATGGCTACACCTTC. The full variable domain, rest sourced from reference TRBV30 and TRBJ1-2, is SQTIHQWPATLVQPVGSPLSLECTVEGTSNPNLYWYRQAAGRGLQLLFYSVGIGQISSEVPQNLSASRPQDRQFILSSKKLLLSDSGFYLCAWSGGTYGYTFGSGTRLTVV.

This clone was detected only a few times. Distinct nucleotide sequences in the sample also encode this CDR3. The chain is built from TRBV6-6 and TRBJ1-5; 8 nucleotides align to TRBD1. J gave up 5 bases and V 4 bases, and 4 bases lay outside the gene matches. CDR3 length: 14 residues. From germline, CDR1 is MNHNY and CDR2 SVGAGI (reference sequence). The CDR3 loop reads CASSWDRPDQPQHF. CDR3 nucleotide sequence: TGTGCCAGCAGTTGGGACAGGCCAGATCAGCCCCAGCATTTT.

The chain employs TRBV28 and TRBJ2-5; TRBD2 might be the D (5 bases). With 5 bases removed from V and 2 bases from J, the gap between germline ends came to 15 bases. Per germline, CDR1 MDHEN and CDR2 SYDVKM. The CDR3 loop spans 15 amino acids. In DNA form, the CDR3 reads TGTGCCAGCAGTCCCCCGGGATTTATACAAGAGACCCAGTACTTC. This gives the protein CASSPPGFIQETQYF.

A few counts support this clone. This chain links TRBV5-4 with TRBJ2-5; TRBD2 matches 7 bases. Germline lookup yields CDR1 SGHNT and CDR2 YYREEE (reference sequence). The CDR3 has 12 residues. The V and J ends lost 4 bases and 5 bases, in that order; junction bases with no gene match: 2. This chain's CDR3 is CASSREAETQYF. DNA of the CDR3: TGTGCCAGCAGCCGGGAGGCGGAGACCCAGTACTTC.

J is TRBJ1-5 and V is TRBV18; 9 bases match TRBD1. The CDR3 is made up of 17 amino acids. V was clipped by 6 bases and J by 5 bases; unmatched bases: 14. Germline V CDR1 and CDR2: KGHSH, LQKENI. The CDR3 spells CASSSKLTGTGHQPQHF. CDR3 bases: TGTGCCAGCTCTTCAAAACTAACCGGGACAGGGCATCAGCCCCAGCATTTT. The full variable domain, completed using reference TRBV18 and TRBJ1-5, is NAGVMQNPRHLVRRRGQEARLRCSPMKGHSHVYWYRQLPEEGLKFMVYLQKENIIDESGMPKERFSAEFPKEGPSILRIQQVVRGDSAAYFCASSSKLTGTGHQPQHFGDGTRLSIL.